This T cell receptor (beta chain) appears in the sequencing data of a study of Graves' ophthalmopathy and Graves' hyperthyroidism. Study-level information: Stable hyperthyroidism meant no ophthalmopathy within 18 months of follow-up. Study-wide results and limits: It was with approximately 69% sensitivity and about 72% specificity that the model predicted ophthalmopathy progression. Blood contained most expanded thyroid clonotypes exceeding 0.001 frequency.

Hyperthyroidism cases were recent diagnoses of under 2 months' duration in people aged 18 to 65. RNA transcripts served as template for amplifying TCR beta CDR3 sequences. First-round RT-PCR with HTBI primers preceded a second-round multiplex PCR. Using its own MiXCR run on the multiplex PCR reads, TCRdb lists one record per CDR3 protein. The sample lists 500,000 to 600,000 distinct CDR3 sequences, less than 40% seen once, with about 4.6% in the top ten. This CDR3 comprises 12 residues. V dropped 3 bases and J dropped 6; count of bases not matched to a gene: 3. Germline V gene sequence: CDR1 SQVTM, CDR2 ANQGSEA. About this clonotype: Its antigen is not known.

This receptor was obtained from an adult man with Graves' hyperthyroidism. The sample consisted of peripheral blood or thyroid tissue (not recorded which). The V gene is TRBV29-1, the J gene TRBJ2-7, with 9 bases lining up with TRBD1. This chain's CDR3 is CSVEGQGREQYF. The CDR3 DNA sequence: TGCAGCGTTGAGGGACAGGGACGCGAGCAGTACTTC.